The clone carrying this T cell receptor (beta chain) has at least ten counts. The sample is drawn from a study of neurological immune-mediated disorders. TCRdb processed the 5' RACE reads anew with MiXCR; each CDR3 protein has one entry. The sample lists about 46,000 distinct CDR3 sequences, roughly 3.2% occurring once. CDR1 is ENHRY and CDR2 is SYGVKD in the germline V gene. J was trimmed by 3 bases and V by 11 bases; bases with no gene match: 9. There are 13 residues in the CDR3. Sequencing input: PBMCs. This sequence originates from a woman in her 50s with multiple sclerosis. The V gene is TRBV10-3, the J gene TRBJ1-1, with 7 bases matching TRBD1. In DNA form, the CDR3 reads TGTGCCGTGAACAGGGGCTTGTACACTGAAGCTTTCTTT. This encodes CAVNRGLYTEAFF.